This entry concerns a single T cell receptor beta chain. What it binds is not known. This entry is derived from a study of T-cell reconstitution after alpha-beta-depleted transplantation in children. General study findings and limits: Where alpha-beta T cells came from about two months after transplant was reportedly several hundred expanded graft clones.

It was with unique molecular identifiers that the TCRbeta library was prepared. TCRdb reprocessed the PCR reads via MiXCR and lists one record per CDR3 protein. The sample yields some 300,000 distinct CDR3 sequences, 10% seen once. The specimen comprised PBMCs, sampled before TCRalphabeta/CD19-depleted stem cell transplant. This receptor was taken from a boy in the first two years of life with acute myeloid leukemia, due to receive a stem cell transplant.

In nucleotides, the CDR3 is TGCGCCAGCAGCTTGGTACAGGGGAACTCACCCCTCCACTTT. Protein: CASSLVQGNSPLHF. The chain uses TRBV5-1 and TRBJ1-6, with TRBD1 identical over 7 bases. Germline CDR1 SGHRS, CDR2 YFSETQ. J was trimmed by 10 bases and V by 0 bases; bases with no gene match: 4. CDR3 length: 14 amino acids.